These 32 T cell receptor beta chains share one sample of origin, sequenced in a study of T cell repertoires in ileal Crohn's disease. The protocol was immunoSEQ multiplex PCR, while the TCRdb copy is restricted to in-frame clones and leaves out a portion. The sample lists some 15,000 clones; 82% were seen once. The material sequenced was ileal tissue. The receptors come from an adult with Crohn's disease.

The chain has TRBV19 and TRBJ2-1; 9 positions agree with TRBD1. The CDR3 runs 15 residues. Trimming at V came to 4 bases and at J to 7 bases, leaving 8 bases not matched to a gene. CDR1 and CDR2 (germline): LNHDA, SQIVND (reference sequence). For the CDR3, the DNA is TGTGCCAGTAGTACTGACAGGGGGTACAAAAATGAGCAGTTCTTC. Its translation is CASSTDRGYKNEQFF.

The chain has TRBV5-4 and TRBJ2-1; TRBD2 is a possible D gene (5 bases). The CDR3 totals 14 residues. V was clipped by 3 bases and J by 6 bases, with 13 bases between them. Per germline, CDR1 SGHNT and CDR2 YYREEE (reference sequence). The CDR3 reads CASSSLGLVNEQFF. Written as DNA, the CDR3 is TGTGCCAGCAGCTCCCTAGGACTTGTCAATGAGCAGTTCTTC. The entire variable domain, with the rest obtained from reference TRBV5-4 and TRBJ2-1, is as follows: ETGVTQSPTHLIKTRGQQVTLRCSSQSGHNTVSWYQQALGQGPQFIFQYYREEENGRGNFPPRFSGLQFPNYSSELNVNALELDDSALYLCASSSLGLVNEQFFGPGTRLTVL.

The rearrangement uses TRBV19 and TRBJ2-5; 12 bases align to TRBD1. Trimming removed 1 base from V and 6 bases from J; junction bases left unmatched: 6. The length of the CDR3 is 16 residues. Germline CDR1 is LNHDA and CDR2 is SQIVND (reference sequence). Here the CDR3 reads CASSIGGTGGAKTQYF. CDR3 DNA sequence: TGTGCCAGTAGTATAGGAGGGACAGGGGGCGCAAAGACCCAGTACTTC.

This clone was seen a few times. The chain employs TRBV7-9 and TRBJ2-3, with TRBD2 matching 11 bases. The CDR3 consists of 18 residues. Unmatched junction bases numbered 16, after V lost 5 bases and J lost 6 bases. CDR1 and CDR2 (germline): SEHNR, FQNEAQ (reference sequence). The DNA of the CDR3 is TGTGCCAGCAGCCACCTGCCGATAGCGGGGGGGCTAGGGGATACGCAGTATTTT. It codes for CASSHLPIAGGLGDTQYF. The variable domain in full, with the rest retrieved from reference TRBV7-9 and TRBJ2-3, is DTGVSQNPRHKITKRGQNVTFRCDPISEHNRLYWYRQTLGQGPEFLTYFQNEAQLEKSRLLSDRFSAERPKGSFSTLEIQRTEQGDSAMYLCASSHLPIAGGLGDTQYFGPGTRLTVL.

This sequence joins TRBV5-1 and TRBJ1-1; D is perhaps TRBD1 (6 bases). Deletions cut 4 bases from V and 5 bases from J, with 9 bases between. From germline, CDR1 is SGHRS and CDR2 YFSETQ. The CDR3 has 12 residues. CDR3 DNA: TGCGCCAGCAGCAAGGGGGTTACTGAAGCTTTCTTT. Its protein is CASSKGVTEAFF.

The chain combines TRBV27 with TRBJ1-5; 9 nucleotides align to TRBD1. Germline CDR1 reads MNHEY; CDR2 reads SMNVEV (reference sequence). V lost 5 bases to trimming and J lost 2 bases; unmatched junction nucleotides: 1. This CDR3 contains 14 residues. The CDR3 protein is CASSRTGGNQPQHF. CDR3 coding DNA: TGTGCCAGCAGTCGGACAGGGGGCAATCAGCCCCAGCATTTT.

This chain uses TRBV5-1 with TRBJ2-2, with 7 bases identical to TRBD2. Germline V gene sequence: CDR1 SGHRS, CDR2 YFSETQ. The V gene end was trimmed by 3 bases and the J gene end by 3 bases; junction bases not matched to a gene: 11. CDR3 size: 17 residues. This chain's CDR3 is CASSSGLRGEHTGELFF. CDR3 nucleotides: TGCGCCAGCAGCTCGGGACTACGTGGTGAGCACACCGGGGAGCTGTTTTTT.

This clone was counted a single time. The J gene is TRBJ2-7, the V gene TRBV5-6, with 9 nucleotides matching TRBD1. The CDR3 sequence is 15 residues long. V shed 1 base and J 5 bases; nucleotides not matched to a gene: 7. In germline, CDR1 is SGHDT, CDR2 YYEEEE. The CDR3 coding sequence is TGTGCCAGCAGCTTGAGGGACAGGGCGGGCCACGAGCAGTACTTC. This translates into CASSLRDRAGHEQYF.

The chain is built from TRBV2 and TRBJ2-1, with TRBD2 matching 9 bases. Germline V gives CDR1 SNHLY, CDR2 FYNNEI. This CDR3 is built from 15 residues. With 7 bases clipped from V and 4 bases from J, the junction kept 8 bases outside the gene matches. The CDR3 nucleotides are TGTGCCAGCACCTCCGGGACTAGCTTTTACAATGAGCAGTTCTTC. It is translated as CASTSGTSFYNEQFF.

The V and J genes are TRBV9 and TRBJ1-1; 9 positions match TRBD1. This CDR3 is 13 amino acids long. V gave up 4 bases and J gave up 5 bases; unmatched junction bases: 3. From germline, CDR1 is SGDLS and CDR2 YYNGEE. The DNA of the CDR3 is TGTGCCAGCAGCTTCGGGACAGGGACTGAAGCTTTCTTT. It encodes CASSFGTGTEAFF.

The chain recombines TRBV19 with TRBJ2-1, with 14 bases matching TRBD2. The CDR3 consists of 18 residues. V was pared by 5 bases and J by 4 bases, with 10 bases of the junction left unmatched. Germline V CDR1 and CDR2: LNHDA, SQIVND (reference sequence). In DNA, the CDR3 is TGTGCCAGTAGTGTACGGACTAGCGGGAGGCCGGGGTACAATGAGCAGTTCTTC. This translates into CASSVRTSGRPGYNEQFF.

CDR3 DNA: TGTGCCAGCAGCTTAGGCCCGCAGAACACCATATATTTT. Translation gives CASSLGPQNTIYF. This rearrangement joins TRBV7-2 to TRBJ1-3; D gene uncertain. Per germline, CDR1 SGHTA and CDR2 FQGNSA. This CDR3 comprises 13 residues. V was shortened by 1 base and J by 7 bases, with 8 bases between the two germline ends.

J is TRBJ2-1 and V is TRBV6-5; 13 nucleotides agree with TRBD2. The germline V gene has CDR1 MNHEY and CDR2 SVGAGI. The V and J ends lost 2 bases and 6 bases, in that order; junction bases with no gene match: 1. The CDR3 contains 15 residues. The CDR3 region is CASSYGTSGVNEQFF. In DNA form, the CDR3 reads TGTGCCAGCAGTTACGGGACTAGCGGGGTCAATGAGCAGTTCTTC.

The sample holds a few counts of this clone. The CDR3 loop reads CASSVKAGGSGEQFF. The CDR3 DNA follows: TGTGCCAGCAGCGTTAAAGCGGGAGGGTCGGGTGAGCAGTTCTTC. The chain couples TRBV9 to TRBJ2-1; 10 bases are a match to TRBD2. The CDR3 sequence is 15 residues long. Germline loops: CDR1 SGDLS, CDR2 YYNGEE. V trimming: 2 bases; J trimming: 9 bases; junction bases outside the gene matches: 8.

This clone turned up a few times. This rearrangement joins TRBV19 to TRBJ1-1; TRBD1 is a possible D gene (5 bases). Deletions cut 8 bases from V and 1 base from J, with 11 bases between. This CDR3 is built from 13 residues. CDR1 and CDR2 from the germline V gene are LNHDA and SQIVND (reference sequence). CDR3 amino acids: CASPNDRNTEAFF. CDR3 bases: TGTGCCAGTCCTAATGACAGGAACACTGAAGCTTTCTTT.

This chain connects TRBV25-1 to TRBJ1-1; D ambiguous. This CDR3 contains 14 residues. V lost 6 bases to trimming and J lost 6 bases, with 17 bases between them. The germline V gene has CDR1 MGHDK and CDR2 SYGVNS. CDR3: CASSRPGNKAEAFF. The CDR3 nucleotides read TGTGCCAGCAGCCGACCGGGGAACAAGGCTGAAGCTTTCTTT. Filled out from reference TRBV25-1 and TRBJ1-1, the complete variable domain reads EADIYQTPRYLVIGTGKKITLECSQTMGHDKMYWYQQDPGMELHLIHYSYGVNSTEKGDLSSESTVSRIRTEHFPLTLESARPSHTSQYLCASSRPGNKAEAFFGQGTRLTVV.

V gene TRBV5-1 combines with J gene TRBJ2-3, with D perhaps matching TRBD1 (5 bases). The CDR3 runs 13 residues. V lost 4 bases, J lost 8 bases, and 14 bases lay in between. The germline V gene encodes CDR1 SGHRS and CDR2 YFSETQ. The CDR3 reads CASSTAGYGTQYF. The CDR3 DNA reads TGCGCCAGCAGCACCGCAGGGTATGGTACGCAGTATTTT.

The genes are TRBV25-1 and TRBJ1-3; a possible D gene is TRBD1 (5 bases). V shed 3 bases and J shed 0 bases, with 12 bases lying between them. Germline CDR1 reads MGHDK; CDR2 reads SYGVNS. This CDR3 spans 16 amino acids. CDR3 DNA: TGTGCCAGCAGTGAGGGGGGGTCTAGCTCTGGAAACACCATATATTTT. Residues: CASSEGGSSSGNTIYF.

CDR3 DNA sequence: TGTGCCTGGAGTGTAGGGACTAGCGGGAACATTCAGTACTTC. It yields the protein CAWSVGTSGNIQYF. The genes are TRBV30 and TRBJ2-4; 12 nucleotides align to TRBD2. There are 14 residues in the CDR3. Germline V gene lookup returns CDR1 GTSNPN and CDR2 SVGIG (reference sequence). J was trimmed by 7 bases and V by 0 bases; bases with no gene match: 1.

The chain links TRBV6-6 to TRBJ2-1; a weak D match, TRBD2 (6 bases). The CDR3 has 11 amino acids. V dropped 6 bases and J dropped 9 bases, with 9 bases sitting between them. Looked up from germline, CDR1 is MNHNY and CDR2 is SVGAGI (reference sequence). CDR3 DNA: TGTGCCAGCAGGACTAGTGGTGAGCAGTTCTTC. Translated, it gives CASRTSGEQFF.

The rearrangement links TRBV11-2 to TRBJ2-7, with 11 bases matching TRBD2. The CDR3 covers 17 residues. V lost 0 bases and J lost 4; bases outside the gene matches: 8. The germline CDR1 and CDR2 sequences are SGHAT and FQNNGV. The CDR3 DNA is TGTGCCAGCAGCTTAGAAGGGGGTGTAGCGGGAGGGTACGAGCAGTACTTC. Protein: CASSLEGGVAGGYEQYF.

CDR3 in DNA: TGTGCCATCAGTGAGGACAGGGGTGGAAGGTACGAGCAGTACTTC. Protein sequence: CAISEDRGGRYEQYF. The rearrangement uses TRBV10-3 and TRBJ2-7, with 8 bases aligning to TRBD1. The germline V gene has CDR1 ENHRY and CDR2 SYGVKD. The J segment lost 4 bases and the V segment lost 2 bases, leaving 7 bases of the junction unmatched. The CDR3 has 15 residues.

V and J are TRBV7-9 and TRBJ2-3; D may be TRBD2 (7 bases). V was trimmed by 2 bases and J by 6 bases, leaving 15 bases between them. The CDR3 has 15 residues. Germline assignment: CDR1 SEHNR and CDR2 FQNEAQ (reference sequence). This chain's CDR3 is CASSLWGGAEDTQYF. CDR3 bases: TGTGCCAGCAGCTTATGGGGGGGGGCCGAGGATACGCAGTATTTT.

The rearrangement links TRBV11-2 to TRBJ2-7, with D possibly being TRBD2 (6 bases). The CDR3 spans 14 residues. The V end was cut by 3 bases, the J end by 3 bases, with 12 bases between. In germline, CDR1 is SGHAT, CDR2 FQNNGV. CDR3 coding DNA: TGTGCCAGCAGCTTCGCGGGACTTCTCTACGAGCAGTACTTC. Translation gives CASSFAGLLYEQYF.

The chain links TRBV2 to TRBJ2-7, with 7 bases fitting TRBD2. This CDR3 has 15 amino acids. The germline V gene has CDR1 SNHLY and CDR2 FYNNEI. Trimming removed 1 base from V and 6 bases from J; junction bases left unmatched: 9. The CDR3 is CASSEGAGVRREQYF. In DNA form, the CDR3 reads TGTGCCAGCAGTGAAGGGGCGGGAGTACGGCGCGAGCAGTACTTC.

The chain combines TRBV15 with TRBJ1-4; 7 positions match TRBD1. The CDR3 has 15 amino acids. Germline loops: CDR1 LNHNV, CDR2 YYDKDF (reference sequence). With V trimmed by 5 bases and J by 8 bases, 11 bases remained unmatched. The CDR3, as DNA: TGTGCCACCAGCGTTTCGACAGGGCCGGGGGAAAAACTGTTTTTT. Translated: CATSVSTGPGEKLFF.

The V gene is TRBV7-9, the J gene TRBJ2-7; D unclear. V shed 5 bases and J shed 3 bases, with 5 bases lying between them. The germline V gene encodes CDR1 SEHNR and CDR2 FQNEAQ (reference sequence). The CDR3 length is 11 residues. The CDR3 reads CASSRSYEQYF. The CDR3 DNA follows: TGTGCCAGCAGCCGGAGCTACGAGCAGTACTTC.

A few counts support this clone. The chain has TRBV5-6 and TRBJ2-2; D perhaps matches TRBD1 (6 bases). Germline V gene sequence: CDR1 SGHDT, CDR2 YYEEEE. The CDR3 spans 13 residues. Trimming took 7 bases from V and 4 from J, leaving 11 bases between them. The CDR3 DNA is TGTGCCAGCGCAACAGGGTTCACCGGGGAGCTGTTTTTT. This codes for CASATGFTGELFF.

The chain links TRBV30 to TRBJ1-1; no clear D gene. Germline V gene sequence: CDR1 GTSNPN, CDR2 SVGIG (reference sequence). This CDR3 region has 14 residues. Deletions cut 1 base from V and 1 base from J, with 10 bases between. CDR3 bases: TGTGCCTGGAGTGGATGGCAGCGGAACACTGAAGCTTTCTTT. It translates to CAWSGWQRNTEAFF.

The count of this clone is one. The rearrangement links TRBV19 to TRBJ1-1; a weak D match, TRBD1 (6 bases). The CDR3 is made up of 15 amino acids. Germline CDR1 is LNHDA and CDR2 is SQIVND (reference sequence). Between the trimmed V and J ends, which lost 3 bases and 2 bases, there was a span of 13 bases. CDR3 coding DNA: TGTGCCAGTAGTATGTACGGACAGACTAACACTGAAGCTTTCTTT. This codes for CASSMYGQTNTEAFF.

This chain connects TRBV5-1 to TRBJ2-1, with D possibly being TRBD2 (6 bases). Per the germline V gene, CDR1 is SGHRS and CDR2 is YFSETQ. Trimming pared 0 bases from V and 2 bases from J, leaving 9 bases between. CDR3 length: 15 amino acids. The CDR3 nucleotides are TGCGCCAGCAGCTTGGCGGGAGACGCCTACAATGAGCAGTTCTTC. Translating gives CASSLAGDAYNEQFF.

The table lists this clone with a count of one. The CDR3 DNA is TGCGCCAGCAGCCAAGGTAGCGGGAGGGCGGGCAATGAGCAGTTCTTC. This translates into CASSQGSGRAGNEQFF. V is TRBV4-1 and J is TRBJ2-1, with TRBD2 identical over 11 bases. CDR3 length equals 16 residues. V lost 1 base to trimming and J lost 6 bases; unmatched junction nucleotides: 5. Germline V gene data show CDR1 as MGHRA and CDR2 as YSYEKL.